The sequence of this T cell receptor beta chain was determined in a study of T cell changes during pregnancy in multiple sclerosis. V lost 4 bases and J lost 4; bases outside the gene matches: 6. The CDR3 has 14 amino acids. Germline V lookup: CDR1 SGHTS, CDR2 YDEGEE. Sequencing used immunoSEQ multiplex PCR; TCRdb keeps in-frame clones, though not all of them. The sample yields about 40,000 clones, under 95% seen once. The receptor was derived from a female donor with multiple sclerosis, enrolled in a pregnancy study. The sample consisted of CD8+ T cells from peripheral blood mononuclear cells, taken in the first trimester of pregnancy. The V gene is TRBV5-8, the J gene TRBJ2-7; 9 bases map to TRBD1. The CDR3 nucleotides are TGTGCCAGCAGCGTACGGACAGGGGTGTACGAGCAGTACTTC. It translates to CASSVRTGVYEQYF.